The present TCR beta chain was sequenced within a study of T-cell reconstitution after alpha-beta-depleted transplantation in children. Study-wide points: It was surviving recipient T cells and thymic progenitors that gave some patients high TCRbeta diversity at day 60. The main origin of T-cell counts and diversity one year after transplant was newly produced T cells.

Points on this clonotype: Its target is not known.

TCRbeta library construction was performed incorporating unique molecular identifiers. Using its own MiXCR run on the PCR reads, TCRdb lists one record per CDR3 protein. The sample consists of approximately 800,000 distinct CDR3 sequences, 15% to 20% of them appearing once. V was pared by 8 bases and J by 5 bases, with 4 bases between. This CDR3 spans 10 amino acids. CDR1 LNHNV and CDR2 YYDKDF come from the germline V gene (reference sequence). The genes are TRBV15 and TRBJ2-1; no reliable D call. This specimen was PBMCs, mostly from graft donor cells, taken 360 days after TCRalphabeta/CD19-depleted stem cell transplant. The source is a male patient younger than 18 who had a stem cell transplant for acute lymphoblastic leukemia, so the T cells may come from the graft donor. The CDR3 coding sequence is TGTGCCACCGGTAACAATGAGCAGTTCTTC. Translating gives CATGNNEQFF.